This entry lists 27 T cell receptor beta chains sequenced from one sample in a study of T cell changes during pregnancy in multiple sclerosis. Repertoires were generated with immunoSEQ multiplex PCR, while TCRdb's copy carries only in-frame clones and drops some. The table shows roughly 80,000 clones, with roughly 94% occurring only once. This specimen consisted of peripheral blood, obtained before pregnancy. All receptors come from a female donor with multiple sclerosis, enrolled in a pregnancy study.

V and J are TRBV18 and TRBJ2-7; D may be TRBD1 (5 bases). The germline gives CDR1 KGHSH, CDR2 LQKENI. V lost 3 bases to trimming and J lost 7 bases, with 10 bases between them. The CDR3 runs to 12 residues. The DNA for the CDR3 is TGTGCCAGCTCACCCGACAGTAAAGAGCAGTACTTC. Residues: CASSPDSKEQYF.

The genes are TRBV9 and TRBJ1-2, with a weak D call TRBD1 (6 bases). V dropped 6 bases and J dropped 8 bases, with 8 bases sitting between them. Germline-derived CDR1 and CDR2 are SGDLS and YYNGEE. The CDR3 extends over 10 amino acids. The CDR3 DNA follows: TGTGCCAGCACAGGGGAGGGCTACACCTTC. Amino acids: CASTGEGYTF.

This clone has a handful of counts. The chain recombines TRBV6-1 with TRBJ1-6; 10 bases fit TRBD1. CDR3 length: 14 residues. Germline-derived CDR1 and CDR2 are MNHNS and SASEGT. V lost 4 bases, J lost 9 bases, and 3 bases stayed unmatched. In nucleotides, the CDR3 is TGTGCCAGCAGTGGACAGGGGGCAACTTCACCCCTCCACTTT. Its protein product is CASSGQGATSPLHF.

The CDR3 bases are TGTGCCAGCAGATATCAGAATAACTATGGCTACACCTTC. This codes for CASRYQNNYGYTF. V usage is TRBV7-2 and J usage is TRBJ1-2; D is ambiguous. V dropped 6 bases and J dropped 1 base, with 9 bases sitting between them. Germline CDR1 SGHTA, CDR2 FQGNSA. The CDR3 is made up of 13 amino acids.

The chain has TRBV5-8 and TRBJ1-2; no clear D. CDR3 size: 15 residues. Trimming removed 1 base from V and 2 bases from J, with 12 bases in between. Germline assignment: CDR1 SGHTS and CDR2 YDEGEE. The CDR3: CASSLKGDLNYGYTF. The CDR3 nucleotides are TGTGCCAGCAGCTTGAAAGGAGACTTAAACTATGGCTACACCTTC.

In this sample, this clone turned up once. The chain has TRBV30 and TRBJ1-5; weak D call: TRBD1 (6 bases). This CDR3 is 13 amino acids long. Deletions cut 0 bases from V and 6 bases from J, with 9 bases between. CDR1 and CDR2 (germline): GTSNPN, SVGIG (reference sequence). The CDR3 is CAWSVQGGQPQHF. CDR3 DNA: TGTGCCTGGAGTGTACAGGGTGGTCAGCCCCAGCATTTT.

The chain is built from TRBV18 and TRBJ2-5; 7 nucleotides match TRBD1. The J segment lost 1 base and the V segment lost 2 bases, leaving 1 base of the junction unmatched. CDR1 is KGHSH and CDR2 is LQKENI in the germline V gene. The CDR3 is 14 amino acids. Written as DNA, the CDR3 is TGTGCCAGCTCACCAGGGACAGCCCAAGAGACCCAGTACTTC. Amino acid sequence: CASSPGTAQETQYF. Full variable domain (remainder filled in from reference TRBV18 and TRBJ2-5): NAGVMQNPRHLVRRRGQEARLRCSPMKGHSHVYWYRQLPEEGLKFMVYLQKENIIDESGMPKERFSAEFPKEGPSILRIQQVVRGDSAAYFCASSPGTAQETQYFGPGTRLLVL.

This clone was recorded only once. The chain employs TRBV6-5 and TRBJ1-5; D might be TRBD1 (6 bases). This CDR3 comprises 14 residues. Germline V gene data show CDR1 as MNHEY and CDR2 as SVGAGI. Trimming left V 4 bases short and J 1 base short, with 8 bases between. This CDR3 reads CASSLRGSNQPQHF. The CDR3 DNA follows: TGTGCCAGCAGTTTGAGGGGGAGCAATCAGCCCCAGCATTTT.

This clone is a singleton in its sample. Here the CDR3 reads CASSASTGVRTEAFF. The DNA of the CDR3 is TGTGCCAGCAGCGCCAGTACAGGGGTAAGAACTGAAGCTTTCTTT. This chain connects TRBV6-5 to TRBJ1-1, with 7 bases that match TRBD1. This CDR3 region has 15 residues. Germline loops: CDR1 MNHEY, CDR2 SVGAGI. After removal of 6 bases from V and 5 bases from J, the junction contained 12 bases not matched to a gene.

This clone was counted a single time. The J gene is TRBJ2-5, the V gene TRBV2; the match to TRBD1 covers 8 bases. J gave up 5 bases and V 7 bases, and 12 bases lay outside the gene matches. The length of the CDR3 is 15 residues. CDR1 and CDR2 from the germline V gene are SNHLY and FYNNEI. This chain's CDR3 is CASIAWTGIMETQYF. CDR3 DNA: TGTGCCAGCATCGCCTGGACAGGGATAATGGAGACCCAGTACTTC.

This chain connects TRBV5-6 to TRBJ1-1, with no clear D. The CDR3 spans 13 residues. Germline V gene sequence: CDR1 SGHDT, CDR2 YYEEEE. With 1 base removed from V and 0 bases from J, the gap between germline ends came to 4 bases. CDR3: CASSLNMNTEAFF. The CDR3 nucleotides are TGTGCCAGCAGCTTGAATATGAACACTGAAGCTTTCTTT.

The chain uses TRBV14 and TRBJ2-1, with 9 bases fitting TRBD1. The ends lost 5 bases at V and 6 bases at J; junction bases unmatched: 8. The CDR3 spans 15 residues. Germline values: CDR1 SGHDN, CDR2 FVKESK. CDR3 amino acids: CASSRGQGFSNEQFF. CDR3 DNA sequence: TGTGCCAGCAGCAGGGGACAGGGATTTAGCAATGAGCAGTTCTTC.

The chain couples TRBV5-6 to TRBJ2-5, with 8 nucleotides matching TRBD2. Germline V CDR1 and CDR2: SGHDT, YYEEEE. This CDR3 spans 18 amino acids. Trimming took 2 bases from V and 3 from J; bases not matched to a gene: 15. The CDR3 sequence: CASSFYFGSSGEKETQYF. The CDR3 DNA is TGTGCCAGCAGCTTCTACTTCGGTAGTAGCGGGGAGAAAGAGACCCAGTACTTC.

The chain recombines TRBV11-2 with TRBJ2-7; weak D call: TRBD1 (6 bases). The CDR3 loop spans 17 amino acids. Trimming removed 0 bases from V and 0 bases from J, with 15 bases in between. Germline V gives CDR1 SGHAT, CDR2 FQNNGV. The CDR3 sequence: CASSLDLGRGISYEQYF. The CDR3 DNA is TGTGCCAGCAGCTTAGATCTGGGCAGGGGCATCTCCTACGAGCAGTACTTC.

This chain joins TRBV6-6 and TRBJ2-5, with D perhaps matching TRBD1 (5 bases). Germline V lookup: CDR1 MNHNY, CDR2 SVGAGI (reference sequence). The length of the CDR3 is 16 residues. Trimming took off 0 bases at V and 2 bases at J, with 13 bases between the two ends. The CDR3: CASSYSSGQTQETQYF. DNA for the CDR3: TGTGCCAGCAGTTACTCGTCAGGGCAGACACAAGAGACCCAGTACTTC.

In this sample, this clone turned up once. The CDR3 DNA sequence: TGCGCCAGCAGCTTACGGACAGCCCCTAATGAAAAACTGTTTTTT. The encoded protein is CASSLRTAPNEKLFF. The V and J genes are TRBV5-1 and TRBJ1-4; D is possibly TRBD1 (6 bases). This CDR3 has 15 residues. The germline V gene encodes CDR1 SGHRS and CDR2 YFSETQ. V was pared by 2 bases and J by 3 bases, with 11 bases between.

The chain combines TRBV18 with TRBJ2-7; D might be TRBD1 (7 bases). CDR1 and CDR2 (germline): KGHSH, LQKENI. The V end was cut by 3 bases, the J end by 1 base, with 10 bases between. The CDR3 sequence is 14 residues long. For the CDR3, the DNA is TGTGCCAGCTCACCGGGGGGACAGTCCTACGAGCAGTACTTC. Translation gives CASSPGGQSYEQYF.

The sample holds a few counts of this clone. The chain has TRBV5-1 and TRBJ1-6; D is uncertain. The V end lost 1 base, the J end lost 7 bases, and 6 bases lay between the germline ends. Germline CDR1 is SGHRS and CDR2 is YFSETQ. The CDR3 has 13 residues. CDR3 DNA: TGCGCCAGCAGCTTGAGGGAGAATTCACCCCTCCACTTT. Translating it yields CASSLRENSPLHF.

V is TRBV30 and J is TRBJ1-1, with D hard to call. Germline CDR1 is GTSNPN and CDR2 is SVGIG (reference sequence). V lost 0 bases and J lost 6, with 11 bases in between. The CDR3 totals 13 residues. The chain's CDR3 is CAWSVRSGAEAFF. CDR3 nucleotide sequence: TGTGCCTGGAGTGTAAGGTCAGGCGCTGAAGCTTTCTTT.

This chain uses TRBV5-1 with TRBJ2-3, with 11 bases aligning to TRBD1. The V segment lost 3 bases and the J segment 1 base; nucleotides outside the gene matches: 1. There are 15 residues in the CDR3. The germline V gene has CDR1 SGHRS and CDR2 YFSETQ. CDR3 sequence: CASSWGQGGTDTQYF. CDR3 DNA: TGCGCCAGCAGCTGGGGACAGGGGGGCACAGATACGCAGTATTTT.

The V and J genes are TRBV5-4 and TRBJ1-6, with D unresolved. V lost 1 base to trimming and J lost 0 bases, with 14 bases between them. The germline V gene encodes CDR1 SGHNT and CDR2 YYREEE (reference sequence). The length of the CDR3 is 18 residues. CDR3 bases: TGTGCCAGCAGCTTGCGGGTACTAATGAGCTCCTATAATTCACCCCTCCACTTT. Translating it yields CASSLRVLMSSYNSPLHF.

This chain uses TRBV9 with TRBJ1-2; weak D call: TRBD1 (6 bases). Trimming pared 0 bases from V and 6 bases from J, leaving 9 bases between. This CDR3 is 13 amino acids long. Germline values: CDR1 SGDLS, CDR2 YYNGEE. The CDR3 DNA is TGTGCCAGCAGCGTAGGGACAGACGATGGCTACACCTTC. It codes for CASSVGTDDGYTF.

The chain employs TRBV27 and TRBJ1-1; D is possibly TRBD1 (5 bases). V shed 8 bases and J shed 2 bases, with 15 bases lying between them. There are 14 residues in the CDR3. The germline V gene has CDR1 MNHEY and CDR2 SMNVEV (reference sequence). CDR3 DNA sequence: TGTGCCAGCCGTCATGTCGGGGGTAACACTGAAGCTTTCTTT. Amino acid sequence: CASRHVGGNTEAFF.

This clone was seen a single time. The chain joins TRBV6-5 to TRBJ1-2; the D is unclear. CDR3 length: 14 amino acids. Trimming pared 0 bases from V and 6 bases from J, leaving 11 bases between. Looked up from germline, CDR1 is MNHEY and CDR2 is SVGAGI. CDR3 coding DNA: TGTGCCAGCAGTTACTCGTCCGGGAGGGATGGCTACACCTTC. Translating gives CASSYSSGRDGYTF.

The rearrangement uses TRBV27 and TRBJ1-6, with a possible D match to TRBD1 (5 bases). The ends were cut back, 6 bases at V and 0 bases at J, with 9 bases in the middle. This CDR3 region has 15 residues. In germline, CDR1 is MNHEY, CDR2 SMNVEV (reference sequence). Here the CDR3 reads CASRWGASYNSPLHF. CDR3 sequence (DNA): TGTGCCAGCAGGTGGGGCGCCTCCTATAATTCACCCCTCCACTTT.

This clone was observed once. The chain couples TRBV2 to TRBJ1-2; TRBD1 matches at 10 bases. Trimming cost V 8 bases and J 5 bases; bases outside gene matches: 8. CDR1 is SNHLY, CDR2 FYNNEI, per germline. The CDR3 length is 14 residues. The CDR3 loop is CASLGTGVRYGYTF. For the CDR3, the DNA is TGTGCCAGCCTGGGGACAGGGGTGAGGTATGGCTACACCTTC.

This sequence joins TRBV5-1 and TRBJ1-1, with unresolved D. CDR1 is SGHRS and CDR2 is YFSETQ in the germline V gene. V shed 0 bases and J shed 4 bases, with 4 bases lying between them. The CDR3 loop spans 12 amino acids. The CDR3 reads CASSLDGTEAFF. For the CDR3, the DNA is TGCGCCAGCAGCTTGGACGGCACTGAAGCTTTCTTT.